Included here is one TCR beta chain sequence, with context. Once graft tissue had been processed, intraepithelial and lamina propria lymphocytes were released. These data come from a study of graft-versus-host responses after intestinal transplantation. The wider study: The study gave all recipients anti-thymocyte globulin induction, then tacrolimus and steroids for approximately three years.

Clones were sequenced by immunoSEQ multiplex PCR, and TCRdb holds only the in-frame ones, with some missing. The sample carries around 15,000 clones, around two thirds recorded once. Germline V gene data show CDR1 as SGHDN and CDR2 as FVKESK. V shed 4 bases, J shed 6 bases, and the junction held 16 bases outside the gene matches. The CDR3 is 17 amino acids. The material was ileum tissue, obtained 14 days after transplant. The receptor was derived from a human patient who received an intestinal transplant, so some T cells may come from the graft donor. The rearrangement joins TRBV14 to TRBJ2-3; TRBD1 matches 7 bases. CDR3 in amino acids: CASSPRPGQRSGDTQYF. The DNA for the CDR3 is TGTGCCAGCAGCCCACGTCCGGGACAGAGATCCGGGGATACGCAGTATTTT.